This T cell receptor (beta chain) was sequenced during a study of T-cell reconstitution after alpha-beta-depleted transplantation in children. Study-level findings and limits: It was surviving recipient T cells and thymic progenitors that gave some patients high TCRbeta diversity at day 60. Newly produced T cells mostly provided counts and TCRbeta diversity after one year, as hyperexpanded clones declined.

There are many counts of this clonotype. Its cognate antigen is unknown. Preparation of the TCRbeta library involved a method that used unique molecular identifiers. Each CDR3 protein is one row after TCRdb ran MiXCR on the PCR reads. The repertoire holds some 200,000 distinct CDR3 sequences, with about 8.2% as singletons. V lost 4 bases and J 0 bases, leaving 15 bases between the germline ends. Germline V gene lookup returns CDR1 MNHEY and CDR2 SVGAGI. This CDR3 is built from 16 residues. This chain uses TRBV6-5 with TRBJ1-2, with D unclear. The sample here was PBMCs, mostly from graft donor cells, taken 360 days after TCRalphabeta/CD19-depleted stem cell transplant. The receptor was isolated from a male patient aged 2 to 9 who had a stem cell transplant for acute myeloid leukemia, so the T cells may come from the graft donor. CDR3 protein: CASSFTGPLPNYGYTF. In DNA form, the CDR3 reads TGTGCCAGCAGTTTCACCGGGCCGCTACCTAACTATGGCTACACCTTC.